Listed below are T cell receptor beta chains from one sample, sequenced in a study of siplizumab effects on memory and regulatory T cells. Profiling relied on immunoSEQ multiplex PCR, and the TCRdb table lists in-frame clones only, not all of them. The sample contains around 94,000 clones, about 93% of which appear only once. Sample: CD4+ T cells sorted from blood. These receptors came from a human donor in good health. The CDR3 runs from the conserved cysteine through the conserved F or W. A D gene is named only where the DNA matches it firmly. Size tells how often a clone was seen (once, few, many) or the class of an expanded clone, and some rows leave it out.

clone_size: -; v_call: TRBV4-1; j_call: TRBJ1-3; d_call: -; cdr3_aa: CASSQELTLGNTIYF; cdr3_nt: TGCGCCAGCAGCCAAGAGCTCACACTTGGAAACACCATATATTTT
clone_size: -; v_call: TRBV29-1; j_call: TRBJ1-5; d_call: -; cdr3_aa: CSPGSGNQPQHF; cdr3_nt: TGCAGCCCGGGGAGTGGCAATCAGCCCCAGCATTTT
clone_size: -; v_call: TRBV7-2; j_call: TRBJ1-1; d_call: -; cdr3_aa: CASSLSWTAHEAFF; cdr3_nt: TGTGCCAGCAGCTTAAGTTGGACAGCCCATGAAGCTTTCTTT
clone_size: -; v_call: TRBV28; j_call: TRBJ1-1; d_call: -; cdr3_aa: CASSFRQYEAFF; cdr3_nt: TGTGCCAGCAGTTTCCGACAGTATGAAGCTTTCTTT
clone_size: -; v_call: TRBV4-2; j_call: TRBJ2-1; d_call: -; cdr3_aa: CASSQEPGGITSGDFEQFF; cdr3_nt: TGTGCCAGCAGCCAAGAGCCCGGGGGTATCACGAGTGGGGATTTCGAGCAGTTCTTC
clone_size: -; v_call: TRBV5-1; j_call: TRBJ2-1; d_call: -; cdr3_aa: CASSFPASSYNEQFF; cdr3_nt: TGCGCCAGCAGCTTCCCTGCGTCCTCCTACAATGAGCAGTTCTTC
clone_size: -; v_call: TRBV19; j_call: TRBJ1-1; d_call: -; cdr3_aa: CASSPRQELTEAFF; cdr3_nt: TGTGCCAGTAGTCCCAGGCAGGAACTCACTGAAGCTTTCTTT
clone_size: -; v_call: TRBV29-1; j_call: TRBJ2-3; d_call: -; cdr3_aa: CSVVLGATTDTQYF; cdr3_nt: TGCAGCGTTGTTTTGGGTGCGACCACAGATACGCAGTATTTT
clone_size: -; v_call: TRBV2; j_call: TRBJ1-1; d_call: -; cdr3_aa: CASIRRYGQNTEAFF; cdr3_nt: TGTGCCAGCATTAGGAGGTATGGACAGAACACTGAAGCTTTCTTT
clone_size: once; v_call: TRBV5-4; j_call: TRBJ2-2; d_call: TRBD2; cdr3_aa: CASSLRLADTGELFF; cdr3_nt: TGTGCCAGCAGCCTCAGACTAGCGGACACCGGGGAGCTGTTTTTT
clone_size: -; v_call: TRBV6-1; j_call: TRBJ2-7; d_call: -; cdr3_aa: CASSRAGFSSYEQYF; cdr3_nt: TGTGCCAGCAGTAGAGCCGGATTTTCCTCCTACGAGCAGTACTTC
clone_size: -; v_call: TRBV28; j_call: TRBJ2-2; d_call: TRBD2; cdr3_aa: CASSSLAGRTGELFF; cdr3_nt: TGTGCCAGCAGTTCCCTAGCGGGTCGTACCGGGGAGCTGTTTTTT
clone_size: -; v_call: TRBV5-1; j_call: TRBJ2-2; d_call: -; cdr3_aa: CASGPTQGNTGELFF; cdr3_nt: TGCGCCAGCGGCCCAACGCAGGGCAACACCGGGGAGCTGTTTTTT
clone_size: -; v_call: TRBV5-4; j_call: TRBJ2-3; d_call: TRBD1; cdr3_aa: CASSSTGTADTQYF; cdr3_nt: TGTGCCAGCAGCTCGACAGGGACCGCAGATACGCAGTATTTT
clone_size: -; v_call: TRBV29-1; j_call: TRBJ1-2; d_call: -; cdr3_aa: CSAGRENYGYTF; cdr3_nt: TGCAGCGCCGGACGGGAAAACTATGGCTACACCTTC
clone_size: -; v_call: TRBV5-6; j_call: TRBJ1-5; d_call: -; cdr3_aa: CASSLRQSQPQHF; cdr3_nt: TGTGCCAGCAGCTTAAGACAGTCCCAGCCCCAGCATTTT
clone_size: -; v_call: TRBV6-6; j_call: TRBJ2-5; d_call: TRBD1; cdr3_aa: CASSRDSQETQYF; cdr3_nt: TGTGCCAGCAGTCGGGACAGCCAAGAGACCCAGTACTTC
clone_size: -; v_call: TRBV28; j_call: TRBJ2-7; d_call: TRBD2; cdr3_aa: CASSKPGLADYEQYF; cdr3_nt: TGTGCCAGCAGTAAACCGGGACTAGCGGATTACGAGCAGTACTTC
clone_size: -; v_call: TRBV6-1; j_call: TRBJ2-3; d_call: -; cdr3_aa: CASSGPGYTDTQYF; cdr3_nt: TGTGCCAGCAGTGGACCAGGGTATACAGATACGCAGTATTTT
clone_size: -; v_call: TRBV6-4; j_call: TRBJ2-2; d_call: TRBD2; cdr3_aa: CASSDVAGDKTGELFF; cdr3_nt: TGTGCCAGCAGTGACGTAGCGGGAGATAAAACCGGGGAGCTGTTTTTT
clone_size: -; v_call: TRBV4-1; j_call: TRBJ2-4; d_call: TRBD1; cdr3_aa: CASTRDRGAKNIQYF; cdr3_nt: TGCGCCAGCACCCGGGACAGGGGAGCCAAAAACATTCAGTACTTC
clone_size: -; v_call: TRBV7-9; j_call: TRBJ1-1; d_call: -; cdr3_aa: CASSWGQEAFF; cdr3_nt: TGTGCCAGCAGCTGGGGGCAGGAAGCTTTCTTT
clone_size: once; v_call: TRBV30; j_call: TRBJ2-5; d_call: -; cdr3_aa: CAWRKETQYF; cdr3_nt: TGTGCCTGGAGGAAAGAGACCCAGTACTTC
clone_size: -; v_call: TRBV6-6; j_call: TRBJ1-5; d_call: -; cdr3_aa: CASRARDGNQPQHF; cdr3_nt: TGTGCCAGCAGGGCCCGGGACGGCAATCAGCCCCAGCATTTT
clone_size: -; v_call: TRBV21-1; j_call: TRBJ1-3; d_call: -; cdr3_aa: CASSYRNTIYF; cdr3_nt: TGTGCCAGCAGCTATCGAAACACCATATATTTT
clone_size: -; v_call: TRBV9; j_call: TRBJ2-7; d_call: TRBD2; cdr3_aa: CASSSGMWGGEQYF; cdr3_nt: TGTGCCAGCAGCTCGGGGATGTGGGGGGGGGAGCAGTACTTC
clone_size: -; v_call: TRBV6-6; j_call: TRBJ1-4; d_call: -; cdr3_aa: CASSYREHRVEKLFF; cdr3_nt: TGTGCCAGCAGTTACCGGGAACACAGGGTGGAAAAACTGTTTTTT
clone_size: -; v_call: TRBV9; j_call: TRBJ2-3; d_call: -; cdr3_aa: CASSAEGTPDTQYF; cdr3_nt: TGTGCCAGCAGCGCGGAGGGGACCCCAGATACGCAGTATTTT